This passage covers 13 T cell receptor beta chains from one sample sequenced in a study of blood T cell repertoires in COVID-19. Repertoires were generated with immunoSEQ multiplex PCR, while TCRdb's copy carries only in-frame clones and drops some. The top ten hold roughly 3.6% of the sample, which has 300,000 to 450,000 clones, about 85% seen once. Sequencing used peripheral blood. The receptors come from a woman aged 18 to 35 with acute or convalescent COVID-19.

The rearrangement links TRBV28 to TRBJ2-7; D perhaps matches TRBD1 (6 bases). The V gene lost 5 bases and the J gene lost 2 bases, with 13 bases spanning the gap. CDR3 length: 14 residues. The germline V gene encodes CDR1 MDHEN and CDR2 SYDVKM. CDR3 in amino acids: CASSRMTGTYEQYF. CDR3 nucleotide sequence: TGTGCCAGCAGTCGAATGACAGGAACCTACGAGCAGTACTTC.

The chain employs TRBV7-6 and TRBJ2-7, with unresolved D. Per germline, CDR1 SGHVS and CDR2 FNYEAQ. V dropped 1 base and J dropped 6 bases, with 7 bases sitting between them. The CDR3 loop spans 12 amino acids. The CDR3 loop is CASSLDSGEQYF. CDR3 bases: TGTGCCAGCAGCTTAGATTCCGGCGAGCAGTACTTC.

The genes are TRBV11-2 and TRBJ1-6; no clear D. CDR1 and CDR2 from the germline V gene are SGHAT and FQNNGV. With 0 bases removed from V and 5 bases from J, the gap between germline ends came to 8 bases. The CDR3 totals 15 residues. CDR3 sequence reads: CASSLEPGNNSPLHF. The CDR3 DNA reads TGTGCCAGCAGCTTAGAGCCGGGAAATAATTCACCCCTCCACTTT.

CDR3 sequence: CASSTPLAYANTGELFF. The CDR3 nucleotides read TGTGCCAGCAGCACCCCACTAGCGTATGCGAACACCGGGGAGCTGTTTTTT. The chain recombines TRBV9 with TRBJ2-2; 7 positions match TRBD2. The CDR3 loop spans 17 amino acids. The germline V gene encodes CDR1 SGDLS and CDR2 YYNGEE. With V trimmed by 4 bases and J by 0 bases, 9 bases remained unmatched.

The chain links TRBV7-2 to TRBJ2-7; 9 bases agree with TRBD2. The length of the CDR3 is 14 residues. Looked up from germline, CDR1 is SGHTA and CDR2 is FQGNSA. V shed 1 base, J shed 4 bases, and the junction held 2 bases outside the gene matches. Here the CDR3 reads CASSLGSGRYEQYF. The CDR3, as DNA: TGTGCCAGCAGCTTAGGTAGCGGGAGATACGAGCAGTACTTC.

This chain's CDR3 is CASGLVLGTGTNEAFF. The CDR3, as DNA: TGTGCTAGTGGTTTGGTACTTGGGACAGGGACTAATGAAGCTTTCTTT. The J gene is TRBJ1-1, the V gene TRBV12-5; the match to TRBD1 covers 9 bases. Germline-derived CDR1 and CDR2 are LGHNT and FRNRAP. V was clipped by 0 bases and J by 7 bases; unmatched bases: 9. The CDR3 contains 16 residues.

The V and J genes are TRBV2 and TRBJ2-2, with 9 bases matching TRBD1. CDR1 is SNHLY, CDR2 FYNNEI, per germline. The CDR3 is 15 amino acids. Trimming at V came to 5 bases and at J to 4 bases, leaving 5 bases not matched to a gene. The CDR3 spells CASSLQGASTGELFF. The CDR3 nucleotides read TGTGCCAGCAGTTTACAGGGGGCGAGCACCGGGGAGCTGTTTTTT.

This clone was seen just once. The gene calls are TRBV4-1 and TRBJ1-6, with D hard to call. CDR1 is MGHRA, CDR2 YSYEKL, per germline. The CDR3 extends over 15 amino acids. V lost 2 bases and J 3 bases, leaving 8 bases between the germline ends. CDR3 DNA sequence: TGCGCCAGCAGCCAATTCACGGGCTATAATTCACCCCTCCACTTT. Protein product: CASSQFTGYNSPLHF.

The chain is built from TRBV28 and TRBJ2-1, with D possibly being TRBD1 (5 bases). The CDR3 totals 13 residues. The V and J ends lost 3 bases and 9 bases respectively, with 12 bases between them. Germline CDR1 reads MDHEN; CDR2 reads SYDVKM. CDR3 DNA sequence: TGTGCCAGCAGTTTCTCGACAGTTGTTGAGCAGTTCTTC. Residues: CASSFSTVVEQFF.

V is TRBV4-1 and J is TRBJ1-2, with D perhaps matching TRBD1 (5 bases). Per germline, CDR1 MGHRA and CDR2 YSYEKL. The CDR3 has 14 amino acids. Trimming removed 3 bases from V and 3 bases from J, with 11 bases in between. The DNA of the CDR3 is TGCGCCAGCAGCCACGAAACGACAGACTATGGCTACACCTTC. Encoded protein: CASSHETTDYGYTF.

The chain couples TRBV11-2 to TRBJ1-1; 9 bases agree with TRBD1. This CDR3 spans 14 amino acids. Germline CDR1 reads SGHAT; CDR2 reads FQNNGV. With 5 bases clipped from V and 11 bases from J, the junction kept 12 bases outside the gene matches. In nucleotides, the CDR3 is TGTGCCAGCAGCCCTGGGACAGGGAATAGTAGGGCTTTCTTT. This codes for CASSPGTGNSRAFF.

The CDR3 DNA is TGTGCCTGGAGTCTGGGACAGGCGATCAATCAGCCCCAGCATTTT. This encodes CAWSLGQAINQPQHF. The genes are TRBV30 and TRBJ1-5; 8 bases match TRBD1. The CDR3 has 15 residues. The ends lost 2 bases at V and 3 bases at J; junction bases unmatched: 6. The germline V gene encodes CDR1 GTSNPN and CDR2 SVGIG (reference sequence). Based on the CDR3 plus reference TRBV30 and TRBJ1-5, the full variable domain is SQTIHQWPATLVQPVGSPLSLECTVEGTSNPNLYWYRQAAGRGLQLLFYSVGIGQISSEVPQNLSASRPQDRQFILSSKKLLLSDSGFYLCAWSLGQAINQPQHFGDGTRLSIL.

This chain connects TRBV3-1 (or the pseudogene TRBV3-2) to TRBJ2-5; perhaps TRBD1 as D (5 bases). V lost 4 bases to trimming and J lost 2 bases, with 17 bases between them. Germline values: CDR1 LGHDT, CDR2 YNNKEL (reference sequence). The CDR3 totals 16 residues. The CDR3 sequence: CASSLVRGPGQETQYF. CDR3 DNA sequence: TGTGCCAGCAGCCTGGTAAGGGGCCCCGGGCAAGAGACCCAGTACTTC.